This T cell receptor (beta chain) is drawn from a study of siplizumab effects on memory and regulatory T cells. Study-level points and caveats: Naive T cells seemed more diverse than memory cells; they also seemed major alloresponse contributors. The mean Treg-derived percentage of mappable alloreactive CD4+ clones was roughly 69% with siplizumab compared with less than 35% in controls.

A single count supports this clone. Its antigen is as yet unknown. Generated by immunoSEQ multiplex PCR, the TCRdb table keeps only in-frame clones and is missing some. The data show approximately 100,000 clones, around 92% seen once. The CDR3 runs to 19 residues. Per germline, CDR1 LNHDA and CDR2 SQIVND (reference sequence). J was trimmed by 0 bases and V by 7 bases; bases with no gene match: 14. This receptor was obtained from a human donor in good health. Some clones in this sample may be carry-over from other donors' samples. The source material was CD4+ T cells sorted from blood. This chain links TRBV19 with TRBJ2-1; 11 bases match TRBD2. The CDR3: CASKHPGLAEGSSYNEQFF. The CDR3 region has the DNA TGTGCCAGTAAACACCCGGGACTAGCGGAAGGCAGCTCCTACAATGAGCAGTTCTTC.